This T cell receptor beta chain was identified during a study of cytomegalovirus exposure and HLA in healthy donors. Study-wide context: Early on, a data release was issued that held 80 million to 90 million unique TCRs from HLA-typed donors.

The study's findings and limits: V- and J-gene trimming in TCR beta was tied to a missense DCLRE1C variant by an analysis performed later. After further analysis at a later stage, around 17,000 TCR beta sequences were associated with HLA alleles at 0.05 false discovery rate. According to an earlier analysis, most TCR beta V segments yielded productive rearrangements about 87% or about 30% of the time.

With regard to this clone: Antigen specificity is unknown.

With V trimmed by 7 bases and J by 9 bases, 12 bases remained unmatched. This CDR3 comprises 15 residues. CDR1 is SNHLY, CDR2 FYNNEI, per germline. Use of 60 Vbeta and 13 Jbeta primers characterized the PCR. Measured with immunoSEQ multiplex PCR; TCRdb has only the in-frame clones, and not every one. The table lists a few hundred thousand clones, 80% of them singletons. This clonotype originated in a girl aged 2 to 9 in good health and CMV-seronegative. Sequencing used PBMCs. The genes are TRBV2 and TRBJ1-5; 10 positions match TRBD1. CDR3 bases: TGTGCCAGCAAGGGCGAGACAGGGGGCCAGGGGCCCCAGCATTTT. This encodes CASKGETGGQGPQHF.